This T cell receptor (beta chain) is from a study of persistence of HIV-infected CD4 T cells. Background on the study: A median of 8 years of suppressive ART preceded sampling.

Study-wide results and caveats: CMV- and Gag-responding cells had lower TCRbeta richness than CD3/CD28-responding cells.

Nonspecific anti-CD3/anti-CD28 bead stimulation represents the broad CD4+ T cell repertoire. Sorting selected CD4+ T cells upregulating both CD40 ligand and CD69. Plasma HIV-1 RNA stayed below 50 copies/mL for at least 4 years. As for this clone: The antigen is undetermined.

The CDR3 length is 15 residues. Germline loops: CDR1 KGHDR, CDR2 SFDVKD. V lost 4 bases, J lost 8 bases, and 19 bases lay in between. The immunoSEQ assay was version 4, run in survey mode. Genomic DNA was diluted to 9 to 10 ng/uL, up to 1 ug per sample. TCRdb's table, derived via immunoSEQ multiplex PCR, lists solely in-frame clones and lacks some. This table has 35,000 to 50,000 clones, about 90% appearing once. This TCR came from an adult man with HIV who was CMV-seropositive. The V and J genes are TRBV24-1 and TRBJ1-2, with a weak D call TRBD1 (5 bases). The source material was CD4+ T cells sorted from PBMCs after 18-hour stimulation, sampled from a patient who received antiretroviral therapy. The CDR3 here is CATSDGGRRGLGYTF. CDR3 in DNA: TGTGCCACCAGTGACGGAGGGAGGCGGGGGTTGGGCTACACCTTC.